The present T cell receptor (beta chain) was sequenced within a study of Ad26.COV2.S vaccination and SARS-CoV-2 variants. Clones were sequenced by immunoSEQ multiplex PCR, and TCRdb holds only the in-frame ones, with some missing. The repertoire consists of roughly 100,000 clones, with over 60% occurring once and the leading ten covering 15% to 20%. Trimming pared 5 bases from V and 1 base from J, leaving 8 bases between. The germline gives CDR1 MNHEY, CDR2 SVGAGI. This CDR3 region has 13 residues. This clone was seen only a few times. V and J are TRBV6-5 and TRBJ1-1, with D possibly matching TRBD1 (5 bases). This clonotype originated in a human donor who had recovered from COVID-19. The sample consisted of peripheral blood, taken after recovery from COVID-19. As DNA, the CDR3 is TGTGCCAGCAGTCCGCAGGGGAACACTGAAGCTTTCTTT. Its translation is CASSPQGNTEAFF.